The present T cell receptor beta chain was sequenced within a study of blood T cell repertoires in COVID-19. The CDR3 sequence is 15 residues long. V was clipped by 0 bases and J by 3 bases, with 12 bases between them. Germline V gene sequence: CDR1 LNHNV, CDR2 YYDKDF (reference sequence). Original handling: Estimated nucleated cell counts came from reference gene primer amplification. This table comes from immunoSEQ multiplex PCR, and its TCRdb copy is limited to in-frame clones, with some not included. That table gives V, J and clone size, and the DNA gave D and trimming. The data contain approximately 150,000 clones, roughly 91% of them seen just once; the ten biggest clones take up less than 20%.

Sequencing was carried out using peripheral blood. The source is a middle-aged man with active or convalescent COVID-19. This chain connects TRBV15 to TRBJ2-7; D possibly corresponds to TRBD1 (6 bases). In nucleotides, the CDR3 is TGTGCCACCAGCAGAGATGTGGGGGCGTACTACGAGCAGTACTTC. Its translation: CATSRDVGAYYEQYF.